The clone carrying this TCR beta chain has a single count. Its antigen is unknown. The CDR3 contains 15 residues. Germline V lookup: CDR1 SGHNT, CDR2 YENEEA. V lost 5 bases to trimming and J lost 5 bases; unmatched junction nucleotides: 8. This sample is part of a study of PD-L1 blockade in urothelial cancer. Study as a whole: Analyses were performed on blood at 3 weeks after treatment start (the second dose) and at 6 weeks. Study-level results: Pretreatment blood TCR clonality under the median forecast improved survival. Tumor-associated blood clones were expanded more by durable-benefit patients at 3 weeks.

Assay used: immunoSEQ multiplex PCR; TCRdb lists only in-frame clones, some missing. Counted here are more than 40,000 clones, approximately 83% occurring once; the ten biggest clones make up roughly 16%. The clonotype was recovered from a man in his sixties with urothelial cancer. Sequenced material: PBMCs, taken around atezolizumab (anti-PD-L1) treatment. The J gene is TRBJ2-5, the V gene TRBV11-3; 10 bases map to TRBD2. This CDR3 is CASSAGLAVPETQYF. CDR3 in DNA: TGTGCCAGCAGCGCCGGACTAGCGGTGCCCGAGACCCAGTACTTC. Full variable domain (remainder filled in from reference TRBV11-3 and TRBJ2-5): EAGVVQSPRYKIIEKKQPVAFWCNPISGHNTLYWYLQNLGQGPELLIRYENEEAVDDSQLPKDRFSAERLKGVDSTLKIQPAELGDSAVYLCASSAGLAVPETQYFGPGTRLLVL.